Included here is one T cell receptor (beta chain) sequence, with context. Antigen specificity is unknown. The data derive from a study of CD8+ T cells in alopecia areata. Across the study: The drug, tofacitinib, lasted 6 to 18 months, followed by 6 months off drug.

The V segment lost 11 bases and the J segment 4 bases; nucleotides outside the gene matches: 14. This CDR3 spans 14 amino acids. Germline assignment: CDR1 ENHRY and CDR2 SYGVKD. cDNA reverse transcribed from extracted RNA served as the sequencing template. Clones were sequenced by immunoSEQ multiplex PCR, and TCRdb holds only the in-frame ones, with some missing. The sample includes about 7,500 clones, 69% of them seen just once. Patients with alopecia areata provided lesional scalp punch biopsies as well as peripheral blood. Study results and limitations: Clarity of TCR sharing across patients fell short of that in mice, possibly HLA-related.

V is TRBV10-3 and J is TRBJ2-7; 7 bases map to TRBD1. The TCR originated in a human donor with alopecia areata. Sequenced material: skin, taken at week 0. CDR3 sequence: CASMEGQAAYEQYF. CDR3 in DNA: TGTGCCTCAATGGAAGGACAGGCAGCTTACGAGCAGTACTTC.